The sequence of this T cell receptor beta chain was determined in a study of cytomegalovirus exposure and HLA in healthy donors. The germline CDR1 and CDR2 sequences are LNHNV and YYDKDF (reference sequence). The V and J ends lost 5 bases and 7 bases, in that order; junction bases with no gene match: 7. This CDR3 is 16 amino acids long. Concerning this clone: What it binds is unknown.

Primers: 60 Vbeta forward and 13 Jbeta reverse. As handled by the study authors: Later reanalysis found 75 million to 95 million unique TCR beta chains, around 9.9 million of them shared. Method: immunoSEQ multiplex PCR; TCRdb's copy keeps in-frame clones and lacks some. V and J calls and clone size follow that table, whereas D and trimming were derived from the DNA. The sample consists of over 150,000 clones, 75% to 85% of them appearing once. General study findings and limits: In a later analysis, across HLA loci, associated TCR counts were highest for DRB1, lowest for HLA-C. Likely technical artifact: a cluster of highly shared sequence variants.

This clonotype was obtained from a woman in her 40s in good health and CMV-seropositive. Sequences were obtained from PBMCs. The gene calls are TRBV15 and TRBJ2-1; 14 bases map to TRBD2. The CDR3 bases are TGTGCCACCAGCCCTACTAGACTAGCGGGAGGGAATGAGCAGTTCTTC. This encodes CATSPTRLAGGNEQFF.